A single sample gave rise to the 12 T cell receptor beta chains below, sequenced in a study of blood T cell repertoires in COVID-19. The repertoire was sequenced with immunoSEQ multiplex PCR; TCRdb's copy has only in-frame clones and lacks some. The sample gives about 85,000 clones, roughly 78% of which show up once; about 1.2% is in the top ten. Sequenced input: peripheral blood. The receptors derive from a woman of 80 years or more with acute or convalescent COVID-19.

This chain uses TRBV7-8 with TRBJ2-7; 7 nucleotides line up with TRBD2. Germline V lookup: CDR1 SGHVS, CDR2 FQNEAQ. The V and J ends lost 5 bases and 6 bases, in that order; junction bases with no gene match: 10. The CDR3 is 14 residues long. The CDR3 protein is CASSPQPGGFEQYF. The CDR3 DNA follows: TGTGCCAGCAGCCCCCAGCCGGGAGGTTTCGAGCAGTACTTC.

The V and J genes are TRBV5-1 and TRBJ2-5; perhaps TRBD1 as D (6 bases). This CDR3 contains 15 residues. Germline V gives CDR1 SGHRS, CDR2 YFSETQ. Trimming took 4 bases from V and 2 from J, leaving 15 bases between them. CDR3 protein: CASSLGQKSQETQYF. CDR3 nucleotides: TGCGCCAGCAGCCTCGGACAGAAAAGTCAAGAGACCCAGTACTTC.

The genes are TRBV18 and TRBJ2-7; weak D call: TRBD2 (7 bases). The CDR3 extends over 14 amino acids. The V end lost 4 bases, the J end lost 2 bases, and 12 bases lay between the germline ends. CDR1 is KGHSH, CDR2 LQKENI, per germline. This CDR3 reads CASSRGEGAYEQYF. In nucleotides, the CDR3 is TGTGCCAGCTCACGCGGGGAGGGGGCCTACGAGCAGTACTTC.

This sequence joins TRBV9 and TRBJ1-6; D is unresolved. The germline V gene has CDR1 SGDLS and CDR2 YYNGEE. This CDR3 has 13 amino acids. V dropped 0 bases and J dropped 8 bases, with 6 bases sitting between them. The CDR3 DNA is TGTGCCAGCAGCGTAGCTACGGATTCACCCCTCCACTTT. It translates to CASSVATDSPLHF. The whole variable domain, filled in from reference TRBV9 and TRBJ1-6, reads DSGVTQTPKHLITATGQRVTLRCSPRSGDLSVYWYQQSLDQGLQFLIQYYNGEERAKGNILERFSAQQFPDLHSELNLSSLELGDSALYFCASSVATDSPLHFGNGTRLTVT.

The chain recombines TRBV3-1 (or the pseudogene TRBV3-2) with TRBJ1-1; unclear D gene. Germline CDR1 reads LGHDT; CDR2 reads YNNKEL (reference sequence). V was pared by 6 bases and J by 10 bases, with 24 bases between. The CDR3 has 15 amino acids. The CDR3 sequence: CASSPREAIGNGAFF. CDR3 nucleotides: TGTGCCAGCAGTCCTCGGGAGGCTATAGGGAATGGAGCTTTCTTT.

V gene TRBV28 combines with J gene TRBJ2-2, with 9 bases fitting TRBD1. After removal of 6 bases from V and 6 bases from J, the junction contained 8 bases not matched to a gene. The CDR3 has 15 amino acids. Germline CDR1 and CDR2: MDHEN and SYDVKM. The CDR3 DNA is TGTGCCAGCAGCCCCGGGACAGGGTATCCCGGGGAGCTGTTTTTT. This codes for CASSPGTGYPGELFF.

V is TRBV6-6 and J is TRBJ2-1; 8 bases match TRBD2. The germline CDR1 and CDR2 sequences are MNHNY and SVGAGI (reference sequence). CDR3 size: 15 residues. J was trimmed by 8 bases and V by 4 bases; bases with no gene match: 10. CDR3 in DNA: TGTGCCAGCAGTTCCCCGGGACTAGTTCAATATGAGCAGTTCTTC. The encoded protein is CASSSPGLVQYEQFF.

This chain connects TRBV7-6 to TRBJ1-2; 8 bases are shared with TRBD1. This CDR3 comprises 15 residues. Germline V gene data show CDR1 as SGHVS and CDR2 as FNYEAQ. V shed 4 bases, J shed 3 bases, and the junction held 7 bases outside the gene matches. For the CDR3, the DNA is TGTGCCAGCAGCTCGGGACAGGCAACTGACTATGGCTACACCTTC. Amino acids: CASSSGQATDYGYTF.

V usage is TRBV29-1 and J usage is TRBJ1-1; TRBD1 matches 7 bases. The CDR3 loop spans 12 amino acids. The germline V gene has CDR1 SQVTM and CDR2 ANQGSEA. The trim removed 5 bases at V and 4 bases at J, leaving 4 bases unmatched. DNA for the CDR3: TGCAGCGTTAAGACAGGGAGCACTGAAGCTTTCTTT. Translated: CSVKTGSTEAFF.

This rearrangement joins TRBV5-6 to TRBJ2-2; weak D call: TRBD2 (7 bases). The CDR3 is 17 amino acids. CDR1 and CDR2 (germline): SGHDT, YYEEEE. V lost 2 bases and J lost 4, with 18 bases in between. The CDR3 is CASSFPRGGSSTGELFF. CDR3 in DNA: TGTGCCAGCAGCTTTCCGAGGGGGGGCAGTAGCACCGGGGAGCTGTTTTTT.

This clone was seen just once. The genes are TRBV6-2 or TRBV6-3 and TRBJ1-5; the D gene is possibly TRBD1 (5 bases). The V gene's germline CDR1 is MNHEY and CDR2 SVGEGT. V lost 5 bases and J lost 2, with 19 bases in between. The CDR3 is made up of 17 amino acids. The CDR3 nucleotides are TGTGCCAGCAGTAGCCCCCAGGGATTTCAGCGCAATCAGCCCCAGCATTTT. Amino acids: CASSSPQGFQRNQPQHF.

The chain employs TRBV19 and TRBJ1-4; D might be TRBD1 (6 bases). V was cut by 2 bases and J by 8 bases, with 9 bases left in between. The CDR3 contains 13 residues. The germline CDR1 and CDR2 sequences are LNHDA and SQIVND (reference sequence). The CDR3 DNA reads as TGTGCCAGTAGTATACAGGGGCGAGAAAAACTGTTTTTT. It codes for CASSIQGREKLFF.